The clone carrying this T cell receptor beta chain was observed a few times. The data were obtained in a study of blood T cells in healthy people across ages. Next came a second PCR, run for about 6 to 11 cycles, which used a sample-barcoded 5' primer along with a J-beta primer mix. TCRdb fed the 5' RACE reads into MiXCR, producing one record per CDR3 protein. The sample lists roughly 1,800,000 distinct CDR3 sequences; about 50% were seen once. Sequencing was done on a sample of blood. This receptor was obtained from a woman between 40 and 50 years old in good health.

For the CDR3, the DNA is TGTGCCAGCAGCCTCCGGACACAGTGGGGATTAGAGACCCAGTACTTC. It encodes CASSLRTQWGLETQYF. The chain carries TRBV7-2 and TRBJ2-5; the D gene is possibly TRBD1 (5 bases). Trimming removed 5 bases at V and 4 bases at J, with 20 bases between. The CDR3 extends over 16 amino acids. CDR1 SGHTA and CDR2 FQGNSA come from the germline V gene.